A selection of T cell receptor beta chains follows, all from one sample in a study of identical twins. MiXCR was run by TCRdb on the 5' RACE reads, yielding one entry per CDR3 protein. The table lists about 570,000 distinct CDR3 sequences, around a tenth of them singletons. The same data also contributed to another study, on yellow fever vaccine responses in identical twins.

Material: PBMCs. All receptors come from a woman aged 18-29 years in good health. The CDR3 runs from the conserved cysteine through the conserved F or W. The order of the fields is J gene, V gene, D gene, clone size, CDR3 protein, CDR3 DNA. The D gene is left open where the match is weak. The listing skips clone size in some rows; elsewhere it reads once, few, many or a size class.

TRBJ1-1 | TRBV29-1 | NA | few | CSVARVNTEAFF | TGCAGCGTTGCTCGGGTGAACACTGAAGCTTTCTTT
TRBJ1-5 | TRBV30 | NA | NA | CAWKGGGDDQPQHF | TGTGCCTGGAAAGGGGGGGGAGACGATCAGCCCCAGCATTTT
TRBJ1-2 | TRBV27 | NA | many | CASSLVAGDGYTF | TGTGCCAGCAGTTTAGTGGCAGGGGATGGCTACACCTTC
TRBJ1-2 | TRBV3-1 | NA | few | CASSQVRKDGYTF | TGTGCCAGCAGCCAAGTGAGAAAAGATGGCTACACCTTC
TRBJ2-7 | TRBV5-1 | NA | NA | CASSLVELSYEQYF | TGCGCCAGCAGCTTGGTAGAGCTCTCCTACGAGCAGTACTTC
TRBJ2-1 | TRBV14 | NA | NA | CASSQDPGRVEIDKSSYNEQFF | TGTGCCAGCAGCCAAGATCCCGGACGAGTAGAAATTGACAAGAGCTCCTACAATGAGCAGTTCTTC
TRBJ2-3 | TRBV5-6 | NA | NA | CASSPGPAGTDTQYF | TGTGCCAGCAGCCCGGGGCCAGCGGGCACAGATACGCAGTATTTT
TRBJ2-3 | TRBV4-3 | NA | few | CASSQDRTGSTDTQYF | TGCGCCAGCAGCCAAGATCGGACGGGGAGCACAGATACGCAGTATTTT
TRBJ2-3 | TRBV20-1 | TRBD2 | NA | CSAQLAGGADTQYF | TGCAGTGCTCAACTAGCGGGAGGGGCAGATACGCAGTATTTT
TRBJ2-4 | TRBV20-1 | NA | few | CSAMDSAKNIQYF | TGCAGTGCTATGGACTCGGCCAAAAACATTCAGTACTTC
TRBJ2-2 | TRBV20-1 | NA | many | CSAKTRQGYTGELFF | TGCAGTGCGAAGACTAGACAGGGATATACCGGGGAGCTGTTTTTT
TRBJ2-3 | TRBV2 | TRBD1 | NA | CASTKGASTDTQYF | TGTGCCAGCACTAAGGGGGCTAGCACAGATACGCAGTATTTT
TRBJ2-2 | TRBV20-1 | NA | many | CSARSPWAGELFF | TGCAGTGCTAGAAGCCCGTGGGCCGGGGAGCTGTTTTTT
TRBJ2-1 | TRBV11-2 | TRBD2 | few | CASSAGTSGSNEQFF | TGTGCCAGCAGCGCCGGGACTAGCGGGAGCAATGAGCAGTTCTTC
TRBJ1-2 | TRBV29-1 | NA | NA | CSLVPSNYGYTF | TGCAGCCTTGTACCTTCTAACTATGGCTACACCTTC
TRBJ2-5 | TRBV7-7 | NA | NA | CASSVEQGLGETQYF | TGTGCTAGCAGCGTCGAACAGGGTTTAGGAGAGACCCAGTACTTC
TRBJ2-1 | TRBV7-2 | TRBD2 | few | CASSLFVVGLAGDEQFF | TGTGCCAGCAGCTTATTCGTGGTGGGACTAGCGGGGGATGAGCAGTTCTTC
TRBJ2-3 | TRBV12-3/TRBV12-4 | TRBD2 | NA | CTFCDNVGTSVWFTDTQYF | TGTACCTTCTGCGATAATGTAGGGACTAGCGTCTGGTTCACAGATACGCAGTATTTT
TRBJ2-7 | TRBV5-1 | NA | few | CASSSWTVSYEQYF | TGCGCCAGCAGCTCATGGACAGTCTCCTACGAGCAGTACTTC
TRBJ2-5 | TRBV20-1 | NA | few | CSAAGVTGTPFEGQYF | TGCAGTGCGGCTGGGGTAACCGGGACCCCCTTCGAGGGCCAGTACTTC
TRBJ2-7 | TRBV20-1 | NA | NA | CSARDFTEFSYEQYF | TGCAGTGCTAGAGATTTCACAGAGTTCTCCTACGAGCAGTACTTC
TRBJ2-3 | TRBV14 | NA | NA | CASSQDRGALTDTQYF | TGTGCCAGCAGCCAAGATCGGGGGGCCCTCACAGATACGCAGTATTTT
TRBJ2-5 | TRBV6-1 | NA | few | CASSRRAGYQETQYF | TGTGCCAGCAGCCGCAGGGCTGGGTACCAAGAGACCCAGTACTTC
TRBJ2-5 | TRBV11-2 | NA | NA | CASSFLEGVQETQYF | TGTGCCAGCAGCTTTCTTGAAGGGGTCCAAGAGACCCAGTACTTC
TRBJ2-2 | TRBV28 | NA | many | CASSFPETGRGTGELFF | TGTGCCAGCAGTTTCCCCGAGACCGGCCGGGGCACCGGGGAGCTGTTTTTT